Sequencing of this TCR beta chain was carried out in a study of sequential checkpoint blockade in melanoma. Whole-study context: 91 pretreatment tumor DNA samples were TCRβ immunosequenced. After nivolumab or ipilimumab alone, 20 to 25 patients had week-13 rebiopsies.

Broader study findings: Clinical benefit was about 30 times likelier when tumor T-cell fraction and clonality increased. For nivolumab-first patients, baseline tumor clonality was associated with response.

Details on this clone: Its antigen is as yet unknown.

Treatment indicated: randomized to nivolumab then ipilimumab (arm A) or the reverse (arm B). This table comes from immunoSEQ multiplex PCR, and its TCRdb copy is limited to in-frame clones, with some not included. In the table there are 35,000 to 40,000 clones, 32% of which are singletons. V trimming: 7 bases; J trimming: 2 bases; junction bases outside the gene matches: 11. The V gene's germline CDR1 is SQVTM and CDR2 ANQGSEA. CDR3 length equals 15 residues. The TCR comes from a human donor with melanoma. The specimen was tumor tissue (inferred from file names), collected from a patient given nivolumab and ipilimumab in sequence. The rearrangement links TRBV29-1 to TRBJ1-5; 7 bases are a match to TRBD1. The chain's CDR3 is CSAATGFLGNQPQHF. The DNA of the CDR3 is TGCAGCGCGGCGACAGGGTTTTTAGGCAATCAGCCCCAGCATTTT.